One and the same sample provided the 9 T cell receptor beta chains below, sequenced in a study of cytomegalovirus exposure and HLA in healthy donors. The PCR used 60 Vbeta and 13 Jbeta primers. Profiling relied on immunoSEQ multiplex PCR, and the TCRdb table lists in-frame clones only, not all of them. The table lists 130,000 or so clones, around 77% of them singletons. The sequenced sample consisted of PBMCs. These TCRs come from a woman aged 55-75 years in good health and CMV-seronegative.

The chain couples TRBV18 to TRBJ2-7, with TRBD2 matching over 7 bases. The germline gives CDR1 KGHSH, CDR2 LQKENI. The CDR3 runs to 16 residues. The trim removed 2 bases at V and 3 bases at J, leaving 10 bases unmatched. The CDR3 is CASSPRRTGGVYEQYF. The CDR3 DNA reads TGTGCCAGCTCACCAAGGAGGACGGGGGGAGTCTACGAGCAGTACTTC.

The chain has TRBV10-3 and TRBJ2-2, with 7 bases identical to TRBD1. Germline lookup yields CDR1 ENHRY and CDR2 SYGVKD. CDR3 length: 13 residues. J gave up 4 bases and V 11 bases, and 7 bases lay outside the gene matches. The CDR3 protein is CASGQASTGELFF. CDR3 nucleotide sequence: TGTGCCTCCGGACAGGCCAGCACCGGGGAGCTGTTTTTT.

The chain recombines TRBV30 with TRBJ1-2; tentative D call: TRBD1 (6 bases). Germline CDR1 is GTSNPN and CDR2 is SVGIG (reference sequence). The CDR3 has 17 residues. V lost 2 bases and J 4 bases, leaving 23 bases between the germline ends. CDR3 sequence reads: CAWSKYPRGGPSYGYTF. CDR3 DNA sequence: TGTGCCTGGAGTAAATACCCCCGGGGGGGCCCGTCCTATGGCTACACCTTC. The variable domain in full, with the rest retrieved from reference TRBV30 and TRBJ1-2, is SQTIHQWPATLVQPVGSPLSLECTVEGTSNPNLYWYRQAAGRGLQLLFYSVGIGQISSEVPQNLSASRPQDRQFILSSKKLLLSDSGFYLCAWSKYPRGGPSYGYTFGSGTRLTVV.

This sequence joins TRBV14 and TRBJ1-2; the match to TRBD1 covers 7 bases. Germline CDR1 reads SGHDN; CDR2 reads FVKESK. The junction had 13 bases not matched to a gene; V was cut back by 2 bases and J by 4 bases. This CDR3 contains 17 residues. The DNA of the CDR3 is TGTGCCAGCAGCCAAATACCACCGGGACAGAGCCTCTATGGCTACACCTTC. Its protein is CASSQIPPGQSLYGYTF.

The CDR3 DNA sequence: TGCGCCAGCAGTGAGCCGGCTAGCGGGGGGCTCTTGACCAAAAACATTCAGTACTTC. Translated, it gives CASSEPASGGLLTKNIQYF. This rearrangement joins TRBV10-2 to TRBJ2-4; 11 positions agree with TRBD2. The CDR3 is made up of 19 amino acids. In germline, CDR1 is WSHSY, CDR2 SAAADI. The trim removed 2 bases at V and 2 bases at J, leaving 11 bases unmatched.

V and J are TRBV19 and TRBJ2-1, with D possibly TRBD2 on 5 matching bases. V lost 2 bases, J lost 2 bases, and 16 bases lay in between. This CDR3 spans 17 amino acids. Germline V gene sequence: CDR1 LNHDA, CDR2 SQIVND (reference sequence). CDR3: CASSISPGMRTYNEQFF. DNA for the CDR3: TGTGCCAGTAGTATATCCCCCGGGATGAGGACCTACAATGAGCAGTTCTTC. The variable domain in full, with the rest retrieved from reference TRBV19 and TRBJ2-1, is DGGITQSPKYLFRKEGQNVTLSCEQNLNHDAMYWYRQDPGQGLRLIYYSQIVNDFQKGDIAEGYSVSREKKESFPLTVTSAQKNPTAFYLCASSISPGMRTYNEQFFGPGTRLTVL.

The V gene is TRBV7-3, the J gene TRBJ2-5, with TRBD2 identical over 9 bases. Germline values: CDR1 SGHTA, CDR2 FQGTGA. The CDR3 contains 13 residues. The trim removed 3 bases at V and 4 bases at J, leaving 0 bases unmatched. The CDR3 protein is CASSLGLAETQYF. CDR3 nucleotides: TGTGCCAGCAGCTTGGGACTAGCAGAGACCCAGTACTTC.

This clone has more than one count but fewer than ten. The CDR3 nucleotides read TGCGCCAGCAGCCCCAGACTAGCGTCAGATACGCAGTATTTT. It specifies CASSPRLASDTQYF. This sequence joins TRBV5-1 and TRBJ2-3; 8 nucleotides line up with TRBD2. Germline assignment: CDR1 SGHRS and CDR2 YFSETQ. With 4 bases clipped from V and 4 bases from J, the junction kept 5 bases outside the gene matches. The CDR3 is 14 residues long.

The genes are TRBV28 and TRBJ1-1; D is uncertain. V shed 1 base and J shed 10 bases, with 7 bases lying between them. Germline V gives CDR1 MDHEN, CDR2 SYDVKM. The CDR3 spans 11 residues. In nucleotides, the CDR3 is TGTGCCAGCAGTTTATCCAGTGGAGCTTTCTTT. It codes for CASSLSSGAFF.